This T cell receptor (beta chain) appears in the sequencing data of a study of blood T cell repertoires in COVID-19. The CDR3 is 16 residues long. V shed 5 bases and J shed 1 base, with 15 bases lying between them. Germline loops: CDR1 SGHTA, CDR2 FQGNSA. A few counts support this clone. Authors' data handling: The assay estimated nucleated cells by amplifying reference gene primers. Profiled with immunoSEQ multiplex PCR; TCRdb holds only in-frame clones, not every one. Clonal size and the V and J genes are those of that table, whereas D and trimming came from the DNA. Among some 120,000 clones, approximately 71% were seen once, and the ten largest hold approximately 2.1%.

The sample consisted of peripheral blood. This TCR was sampled from a woman in her 70s with acute or convalescent COVID-19. The chain links TRBV7-2 to TRBJ1-5; D is unresolved. The CDR3 sequence is CASSASGRGSNQPQHF. The CDR3 coding sequence is TGTGCCAGCAGCGCCTCCGGCCGGGGAAGCAATCAGCCCCAGCATTTT.